Listed below are T cell receptor beta chains from one sample, sequenced in a study of identical twins. One entry per CDR3 protein, called by TCRdb with MiXCR from the 5' RACE reads. The table lists around 530,000 distinct CDR3 sequences, roughly 15% of them singletons, with roughly 0.43% in the top ten. This same sample was also part of a study on yellow fever vaccine responses in identical twins.

The source material was CD4+ T cells sorted from blood. Receptors were obtained from a woman aged 18 to 35 in good health. Both conserved end residues are part of each CDR3. The D gene is left open where the match is weak. Clone sizes are given selectively: once, few, many, or a class where the clone is expanded.

size,V,D,J,DNA,CDR3
NA,TRBV7-9,NA,TRBJ2-5,TGTGCCAGCAGCTTAGGGGGCCCTAGCAGGGCGGAGACCCAGTACTTC,CASSLGGPSRAETQYF
few,TRBV5-6,TRBD1,TRBJ2-7,TGTGCCAGCAGCGAACAGGGGGTAGGGTACGAGCAGTACTTC,CASSEQGVGYEQYF
NA,TRBV27,TRBD1,TRBJ2-1,TGTGCCAGCAGTTTACAACGCCCTGCCGGGACAGGGCGATACAATGAGCAGTTCTTC,CASSLQRPAGTGRYNEQFF
few,TRBV2,NA,TRBJ1-5,TGTGCCAGCAGTGAAGCGCCGGGGCAGACCAATCAGCCCCAGCATTTT,CASSEAPGQTNQPQHF
few,TRBV12-3/TRBV12-4,NA,TRBJ1-4,TGTGCCAGCAGTCCCTCGGGCCTAGCGAATGAAAAACTGTTTTTT,CASSPSGLANEKLFF
few,TRBV9,TRBD2,TRBJ2-1,TGTGCCAGCAGCGTCGGTCCGGGGGGCTACAATGAGCAGTTCTTC,CASSVGPGGYNEQFF
NA,TRBV20-1,NA,TRBJ2-1,TGCAGTGCTAGTAAACTAGTAGGCAATGAGCAGTTCTTC,CSASKLVGNEQFF
NA,TRBV7-3,TRBD1,TRBJ2-2,TGTGCCAGCAGCTTAATGGGACAGAACATTAACACCGGGGAGCTGTTTTTT,CASSLMGQNINTGELFF
few,TRBV6-1,TRBD1,TRBJ2-3,TGTGCCAGCAGTGAAGAGAGGACAGGGAAAACAGATACGCAGTATTTT,CASSEERTGKTDTQYF
NA,TRBV7-6,TRBD2,TRBJ2-2,TGTGCCAGCAGCTTAAAAGCTAGCGGGAGTTTTAACACCGGGGAGCTGTTTTTT,CASSLKASGSFNTGELFF
NA,TRBV6-5,NA,TRBJ2-2,TGTGCCAGCAGTTATGGGAGTGGAACCGGGGAGCTGTTTTTT,CASSYGSGTGELFF
few,TRBV5-1,NA,TRBJ1-1,TGCGCCAGCAGCTTGGCCGGCGACAGTCCTGAAGCTTTCTTT,CASSLAGDSPEAFF
few,TRBV28,NA,TRBJ2-1,TGTGCCAGCAGTTTACCCCCTAGTTCCTCCTACAATGAGCAGTTCTTC,CASSLPPSSSYNEQFF
NA,TRBV12-3/TRBV12-4,TRBD1,TRBJ1-2,TGTGCCAGCAGGGGGACAGGATCTAACTATGGCTACACCTTC,CASRGTGSNYGYTF
NA,TRBV28,TRBD1,TRBJ2-5,TGTGCCAGCAGTCCACAGACAGGGCGGCTAGGGACCCAGTACTTC,CASSPQTGRLGTQYF
NA,TRBV14,NA,TRBJ1-1,TGTGCCAGCAGCATAGTGATGGGGAACACTGAAGCTTTCTTT,CASSIVMGNTEAFF
few,TRBV6-1,NA,TRBJ2-3,TGTGCCAGCAGTGGCCAATGGGCAGATACGCAGTATTTT,CASSGQWADTQYF
NA,TRBV15,NA,TRBJ2-6,TGTGCCACCAGCAGGACCTTAACTGGGGCCAACGTCCTGACTTTC,CATSRTLTGANVLTF
NA,TRBV5-6,TRBD1,TRBJ2-2,TGTGCCAGCAGCTACACCGGGACAGGGGGCACCGGGGAGCTGTTTTTT,CASSYTGTGGTGELFF
NA,TRBV20-1,TRBD1,TRBJ1-5,TGCAGTGCACCCTTCGACAGGGGCTACAATCAGCCCCAGCATTTT,CSAPFDRGYNQPQHF
few,TRBV18,TRBD2,TRBJ2-3,TGTGCCAGCTCCCGAGCGGGAAACACAGATACGCAGTATTTT,CASSRAGNTDTQYF
NA,TRBV4-2,TRBD2,TRBJ2-1,TGTGCCAGCAGCCAAGAGCGGCGGGAGGGCCGGTTCTTC,CASSQERREGRFF